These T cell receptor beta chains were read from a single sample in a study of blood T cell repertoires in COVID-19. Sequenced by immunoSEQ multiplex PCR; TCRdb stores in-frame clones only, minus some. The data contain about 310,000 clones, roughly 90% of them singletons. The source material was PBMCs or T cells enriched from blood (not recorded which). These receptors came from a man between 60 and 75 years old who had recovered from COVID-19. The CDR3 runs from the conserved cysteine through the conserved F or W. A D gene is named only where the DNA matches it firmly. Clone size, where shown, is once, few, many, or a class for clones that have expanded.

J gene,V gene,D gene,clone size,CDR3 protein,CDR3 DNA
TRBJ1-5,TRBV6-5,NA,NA,CASKWRAGQPQHF,TGTGCCAGCAAGTGGAGGGCGGGTCAGCCCCAGCATTTT
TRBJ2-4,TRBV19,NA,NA,CASLSGAKNIQYF,TGTGCCAGCCTCTCGGGGGCCAAAAACATTCAGTACTTC
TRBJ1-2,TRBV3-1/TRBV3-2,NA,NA,CASSQVKGLYGYTF,TGTGCCAGCAGCCAAGTGAAGGGGCTCTATGGCTACACCTTC
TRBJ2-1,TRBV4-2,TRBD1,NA,CASRTGGQGNEQFF,TGTGCCAGCAGAACCGGGGGACAGGGTAATGAGCAGTTCTTC
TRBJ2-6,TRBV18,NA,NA,CASSPYSGANVLTF,TGTGCCAGCTCACCATACTCTGGGGCCAACGTCCTGACTTTC
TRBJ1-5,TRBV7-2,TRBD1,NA,CASSSTGGLGNQPQHF,TGTGCCAGCAGCTCGACAGGGGGCCTGGGCAATCAGCCCCAGCATTTT
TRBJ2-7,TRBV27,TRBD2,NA,CASSLSAPVAGSYEQYF,TGTGCCAGCAGTTTATCGGCCCCGGTAGCGGGGTCCTACGAGCAGTACTTC
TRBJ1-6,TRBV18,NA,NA,CASSPNGAGSNSPLHF,TGTGCCAGCTCACCGAACGGAGCCGGGAGTAATTCACCCCTCCACTTT
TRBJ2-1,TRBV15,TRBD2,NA,CATSKGLAGALNEQFF,TGTGCCACCAGCAAAGGCCTAGCGGGAGCCCTCAATGAGCAGTTCTTC
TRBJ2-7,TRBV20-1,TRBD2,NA,CSASLSGRAPGEQYF,TGCAGTGCTAGTTTAAGCGGGAGGGCCCCCGGCGAGCAGTACTTC
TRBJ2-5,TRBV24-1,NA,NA,CATSDPGTSGETQYF,TGTGCCACCAGTGATCCCGGGACATCAGGAGAGACCCAGTACTTC
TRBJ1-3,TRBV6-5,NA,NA,CASSREVLSGNTIYF,TGTGCCAGCAGTAGAGAGGTTCTCTCTGGAAACACCATATATTTT
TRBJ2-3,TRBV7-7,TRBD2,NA,CASSRAGGPDTQYF,TGTGCTAGCAGCCGAGCGGGAGGCCCAGATACGCAGTATTTT
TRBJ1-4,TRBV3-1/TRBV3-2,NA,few,CASSQDTGTREKLFF,TGTGCCAGCAGCCAAGATACTGGGACAAGGGAAAAACTGTTTTTT
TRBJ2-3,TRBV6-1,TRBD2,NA,CASSETSGGTQYF,TGTGCCAGCAGTGAGACTAGCGGGGGTACGCAGTATTTT
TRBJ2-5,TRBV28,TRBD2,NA,CASSFPTGGGETQYF,TGTGCCAGCAGTTTTCCTACGGGAGGGGGGGAGACCCAGTACTTC
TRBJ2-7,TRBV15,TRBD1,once,CATSQPGQGKNEQYF,TGTGCCACCAGTCAGCCGGGACAGGGGAAGAACGAGCAGTACTTC
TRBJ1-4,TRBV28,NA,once,CASSTGLNEKLFF,TGTGCCAGCAGTACCGGTTTGAATGAAAAACTGTTTTTT